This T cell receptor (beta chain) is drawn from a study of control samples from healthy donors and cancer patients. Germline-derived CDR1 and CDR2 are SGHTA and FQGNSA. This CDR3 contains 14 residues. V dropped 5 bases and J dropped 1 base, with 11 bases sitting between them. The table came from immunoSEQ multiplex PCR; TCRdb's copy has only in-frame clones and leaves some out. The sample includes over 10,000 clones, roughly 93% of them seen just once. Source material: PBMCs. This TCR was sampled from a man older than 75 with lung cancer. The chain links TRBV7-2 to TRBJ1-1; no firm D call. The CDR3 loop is CASSGGPANTEAFF. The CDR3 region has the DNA TGTGCCAGCAGCGGCGGGCCAGCGAACACTGAAGCTTTCTTT.